The rows below give T cell receptor beta chains drawn from one sample of a study of CD8 T cells in ankylosing spondylitis. Each CDR3 protein gets one entry after TCRdb re-called the 5' RACE reads with MiXCR. This table holds 150,000 to 200,000 distinct CDR3 sequences, around a tenth found once. Source material: blood, either unsorted or a sorted T cell fraction (not recorded which). The receptors derive from a female donor with ankylosing spondylitis or in good health (not recorded which). The CDR3 runs from the conserved cysteine through the conserved F or W. D genes are given only for firm matches. Some rows have no size entry. The others give once, few or many, or a class for an expanded clone.

>TRBV20-1|TRBD1|few|TRBJ2-1
CSARDRDRQAYNEQFF
TGCAGTGCTAGAGACCGGGACAGGCAGGCGTACAATGAGCAGTTCTTC
>TRBV7-8|.|.|TRBJ2-1
CASTELGDEQFF
TGTGCCAGCACCGAACTAGGGGATGAGCAGTTCTTC
>TRBV29-1|TRBD2|many|TRBJ2-1
CSVELTTSGRVNEQFF
TGCAGCGTTGAACTCACGACTAGCGGGAGAGTAAATGAGCAGTTCTTC
>TRBV7-8|TRBD2|.|TRBJ2-3
CASSLLAGFTDTQYF
TGTGCCAGCAGCTTACTAGCGGGGTTCACAGATACGCAGTATTTT
>TRBV7-6|.|many|TRBJ2-1
CASSSNYNEQFF
TGTGCCAGCAGCTCCAACTACAATGAGCAGTTCTTC
>TRBV30|.|.|TRBJ2-7
CAWSVVRAGAYEQYF
TGTGCCTGGAGTGTCGTCCGGGCAGGGGCCTACGAGCAGTACTTC
>TRBV9|TRBD1|few|TRBJ2-1
CASSLTGTGGDEQFF
TGTGCCAGCAGCCTGACCGGGACAGGGGGCGATGAGCAGTTCTTC
>TRBV10-3|TRBD2|few|TRBJ2-1
CAISSTSGSSNEQFF
TGTGCCATCAGTTCGACTAGCGGGAGCTCCAATGAGCAGTTCTTC
>TRBV7-8|.|few|TRBJ2-5
CASSKAVGGPQETQYF
TGTGCCAGCAGCAAAGCGGTCGGAGGGCCCCAAGAGACCCAGTACTTC
>TRBV19|.|.|TRBJ2-7
CASTSSGGDRYEQYF
TGTGCCAGTACCTCCTCCGGCGGGGACCGCTACGAGCAGTACTTC
>TRBV4-2|.|many|TRBJ2-3
CASSQEGGTYTDTQYF
TGTGCCAGCAGCCAAGAAGGGGGGACATACACAGATACGCAGTATTTT
>TRBV27|TRBD2|many|TRBJ2-1
CASSSPLAGYNEQFF
TGTGCCAGCAGTTCGCCACTAGCGGGGTACAATGAGCAGTTCTTC
>TRBV27|.|many|TRBJ2-6
CATGAGGGANVLTF
TGTGCCACTGGGGCAGGAGGTGGGGCCAACGTCCTGACTTTC
>TRBV19|.|.|TRBJ1-5
CASSPQGQPQHF
TGTGCCAGTAGCCCCCAGGGGCAGCCCCAGCATTTT
>TRBV27|TRBD2|.|TRBJ2-1
CAVRTRPYNEQFF
TGTGCCGTAAGGACTAGACCTTACAATGAGCAGTTCTTC
>TRBV5-6|TRBD1|.|TRBJ2-1
CASSFGTGVGNEQFF
TGTGCCAGCAGCTTCGGGACAGGAGTGGGCAATGAGCAGTTCTTC
>TRBV5-1|.|many|TRBJ1-6
CASREGISPLHF
TGCGCCAGCCGAGAGGGGATTTCACCCCTCCACTTT
>TRBV5-6|TRBD2|few|TRBJ2-1
CASSSGLARDEQFF
TGTGCCAGCAGCTCGGGACTAGCGAGGGATGAGCAGTTCTTC
>TRBV6-2/TRBV6-3|.|many|TRBJ2-1
CASSYLNNEQFF
TGTGCCAGCAGTTACTTAAACAATGAGCAGTTCTTC
>TRBV27|.|many|TRBJ2-7
CASSPGSGSSYEQYF
TGTGCCAGCAGCCCAGGATCCGGGAGCTCCTACGAGCAGTACTTC
>TRBV12-3/TRBV12-4|TRBD1|.|TRBJ2-5
CASSLEQGPYQETQYF
TGTGCCAGCAGTTTGGAACAGGGGCCCTACCAAGAGACCCAGTACTTC
>TRBV7-9|.|many|TRBJ1-5
CASSLGVQPQHF
TGTGCCAGCAGCTTAGGGGTTCAGCCCCAGCATTTT
>TRBV4-3|.|few|TRBJ2-7
CASSQGYEVNYEQYF
TGCGCCAGCAGCCAAGGGTACGAGGTAAACTACGAGCAGTACTTC
>TRBV6-1|TRBD1|.|TRBJ2-3
CASSRQGAGDTQYF
TGTGCCAGCAGTAGGCAGGGGGCGGGAGATACGCAGTATTTT
>TRBV6-6|TRBD2|.|TRBJ2-1
CATQSTGRVQQFF
TGTGCCACACAATCTACGGGGAGGGTTCAGCAGTTCTTC
>TRBV12-3/TRBV12-4|.|.|TRBJ1-5
CASGTGGNQPQHF
TGTGCCAGCGGGACGGGGGGGAATCAGCCCCAGCATTTT
>TRBV12-3/TRBV12-4|.|.|TRBJ2-2
CASSLLITGELFF
TGTGCCAGCAGTTTGTTAATCACCGGGGAGCTGTTTTTT
>TRBV7-2|TRBD2|.|TRBJ2-7
CASSPSGLVMREQYF
TGTGCCAGCAGCCCATCGGGACTAGTAATGCGCGAGCAGTACTTC
>TRBV9|TRBD1|few|TRBJ1-2
CASSPRDRGEGYTF
TGTGCCAGCAGCCCAAGAGACAGGGGGGAGGGCTACACCTTC
>TRBV12-3/TRBV12-4|.|many|TRBJ1-1
CASSLHSMNTEAFF
TGTGCCAGCAGTTTACACAGCATGAACACTGAAGCTTTCTTT
>TRBV5-6|.|.|TRBJ1-1
CASSPGTLAFDTEAFF
TGTGCCAGCTCCCCAGGGACTCTCGCCTTCGACACTGAAGCTTTCTTT